Listed below are T cell receptor beta chains from one sample, sequenced in a study of T cell responses to AZD1222 COVID-19 vaccine. Generated by immunoSEQ multiplex PCR, the TCRdb table keeps only in-frame clones and is missing some. The data show 150,000 or so clones, more than 85% seen once. The source was peripheral blood, collected 28 days after the second AZD1222 dose. These receptor sequences come from an adult who received the AZD1222 COVID-19 vaccine. The CDR3 runs from the conserved cysteine through the conserved F or W. Each record gives: V gene, CDR3 length, clone size, D gene, J gene, CDR3 protein, CDR3 DNA. A D gene is named only where the DNA matches it firmly. A row's size may be missing; if present it is once, few, many or a size class.

>TRBV5-1|14|-|TRBD1|TRBJ2-7
CASNLERGPYEQYF
TGCGCCAGCAACCTAGAAAGGGGGCCCTACGAGCAGTACTTC
>TRBV10-3|14|once|TRBD2|TRBJ2-1
CAIMSGIRDNEQFF
TGTGCCATCATGAGCGGGATACGGGACAATGAGCAGTTCTTC
>TRBV28|15|-|TRBD1|TRBJ1-1
CASSAPGTGGTEAFF
TGTGCCAGCAGTGCTCCCGGGACAGGGGGCACTGAAGCTTTCTTT
>TRBV11-2|13|once|-|TRBJ2-5
CASSLGVQETQYF
TGTGCCAGCAGCTTAGGAGTACAAGAGACCCAGTACTTC
>TRBV27|13|-|-|TRBJ1-1
CASSLGRSTEAFF
TGTGCCAGCAGTTTAGGGCGGAGCACTGAAGCTTTCTTT
>TRBV24-1|18|once|TRBD2|TRBJ2-1
CATSDLSSGRSSYNEQFF
TGTGCCACCAGTGATTTGTCTAGCGGGAGATCCTCCTACAATGAGCAGTTCTTC
>TRBV28|14|-|TRBD2|TRBJ2-7
CASRKGLAGREQYF
TGTGCCAGCAGGAAGGGACTAGCGGGAAGGGAGCAGTACTTC
>TRBV2|17|-|TRBD1|TRBJ1-2
CASSLYGTATSEYGYTF
TGTGCCAGCAGCCTCTACGGGACAGCCACCAGCGAATATGGCTACACCTTC
>TRBV4-2|17|-|TRBD2|TRBJ2-3
CASSQARLAGGTDTQYF
TGTGCCAGCAGCCAAGCCCGCCTAGCGGGAGGGACAGATACGCAGTATTTT
>TRBV18|20|-|TRBD2|TRBJ2-3
CASSPLLRLSGRASEDTQYF
TGTGCCAGCTCACCACTACTCAGACTTAGCGGGAGGGCTAGTGAGGATACGCAGTATTTT
>TRBV9|15|-|TRBD1|TRBJ1-2
CASRRGTGFFYGYTF
TGTGCCAGCAGGAGGGGGACAGGGTTTTTCTATGGCTACACCTTC